Sequencing of this T cell receptor beta chain was carried out in a study of blood T cell repertoires in COVID-19. Measured with immunoSEQ multiplex PCR; TCRdb has only the in-frame clones, and not every one. Of around 250,000 clones listed, around four fifths were seen once; the top ten hold 15%. This CDR3 comprises 15 residues. The germline gives CDR1 MNHEY, CDR2 SVGAGI. The V end lost 5 bases, the J end lost 8 bases, and 21 bases lay between the germline ends. The TCR comes from a middle-aged man who had recovered from COVID-19. The rearrangement links TRBV6-5 to TRBJ1-1; tentatively, D is TRBD1 (6 bases). Sequences were obtained from PBMCs or T cells enriched from blood (not recorded which). The CDR3 loop reads CASSTPRTVTREAFF. The CDR3 DNA follows: TGTGCCAGCAGTACCCCTCGGACAGTAACCAGGGAAGCTTTCTTT.